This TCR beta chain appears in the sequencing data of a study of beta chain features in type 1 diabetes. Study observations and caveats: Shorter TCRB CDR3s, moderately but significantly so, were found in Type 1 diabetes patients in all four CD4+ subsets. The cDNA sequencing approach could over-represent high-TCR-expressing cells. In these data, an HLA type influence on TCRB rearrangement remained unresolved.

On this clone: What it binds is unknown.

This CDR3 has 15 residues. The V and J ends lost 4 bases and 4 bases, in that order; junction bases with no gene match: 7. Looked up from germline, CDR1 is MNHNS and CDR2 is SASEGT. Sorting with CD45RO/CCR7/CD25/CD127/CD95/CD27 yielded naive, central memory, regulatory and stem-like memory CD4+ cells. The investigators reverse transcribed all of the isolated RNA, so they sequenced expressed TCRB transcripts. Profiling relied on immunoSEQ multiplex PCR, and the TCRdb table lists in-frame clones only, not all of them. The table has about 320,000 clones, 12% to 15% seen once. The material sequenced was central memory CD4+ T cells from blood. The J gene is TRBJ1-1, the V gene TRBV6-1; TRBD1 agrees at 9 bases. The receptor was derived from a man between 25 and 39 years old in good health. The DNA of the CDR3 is TGTGCCAGCAGTGTGGGGACAGGGCTAGGCACTGAAGCTTTCTTT. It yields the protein CASSVGTGLGTEAFF.